This T cell receptor beta chain was documented in a study of shared clonotypes between healthy human individuals. Findings and limits, study-wide: Sequencing depth was a factor that was expected to affect clonotype sharing among donors. Represented diversity, genetic and exposure-history alike, was limited by few donors.

Terminally differentiated effector memory CD45RA+ cells were excluded from the naive CD8 cells, which were CD45RO-negative and positively selected for CCR7. A word on this clone: The antigen is unknown.

Investigators spread the genomic DNA of each subset evenly over several immunoSEQ plates. The method was immunoSEQ multiplex PCR; TCRdb's version includes in-frame clones alone and lacks a portion of them. Altogether 1.5 million to 2.5 million clones are present, approximately 94% being singletons, with the ten largest covering 0.95% to 1.5%. The CDR3 extends over 14 amino acids. Germline assignment: CDR1 MNHNS and CDR2 SASEGT. Trimming removed 4 bases at V and 5 bases at J, with 15 bases between. The V and J genes are TRBV6-1 and TRBJ2-7, with D possibly matching TRBD1 (6 bases). This clonotype was obtained from a young man in good health. Specimen: naive CD8+ T cells sorted from blood. The CDR3 DNA reads as TGTGCCAGCAGTGTGGGACACCCTTGGGACGAGCAGTACTTC. Its translation is CASSVGHPWDEQYF.